This T cell receptor (beta chain) was recorded in a study of blood T cell repertoires in COVID-19. In the study overall: In each case, the material was cDNA or gDNA derived from T cells, B-cell-depleted T cells, or PBMCs.

Donors in Cohort 3 counted as recovered after two negative PCRs, clearance, or symptom resolution. The germline CDR1 and CDR2 sequences are SGHAT and FQNNGV. This CDR3 comprises 14 residues. The ends were cut back, 5 bases at V and 7 bases at J, with 15 bases in the middle. The protocol was immunoSEQ multiplex PCR, while the TCRdb copy is restricted to in-frame clones and leaves out a portion. The sample records roughly 260,000 clones, around nine tenths being singletons. Material: PBMCs or T cells enriched from blood (not recorded which). The chain links TRBV11-2 to TRBJ2-1; no firm D call. The receptor's source is a woman aged 18-30 years who had recovered from COVID-19. CDR3 region: CASSDPKRSNEQFF. In nucleotides, the CDR3 is TGTGCCAGCAGCGATCCCAAACGGTCAAATGAGCAGTTCTTC.